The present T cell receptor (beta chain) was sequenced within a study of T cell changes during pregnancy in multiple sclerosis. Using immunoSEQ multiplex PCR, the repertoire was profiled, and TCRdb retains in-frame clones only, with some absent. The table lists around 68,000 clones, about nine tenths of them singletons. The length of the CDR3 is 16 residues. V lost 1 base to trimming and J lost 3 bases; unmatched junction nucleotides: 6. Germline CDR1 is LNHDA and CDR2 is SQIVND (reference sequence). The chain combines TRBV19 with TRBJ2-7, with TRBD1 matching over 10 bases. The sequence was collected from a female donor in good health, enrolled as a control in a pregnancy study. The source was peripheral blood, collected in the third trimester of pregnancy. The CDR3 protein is CASSIGQGAKNYEQYF. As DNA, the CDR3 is TGTGCCAGTAGTATAGGACAGGGGGCGAAGAACTACGAGCAGTACTTC.